This TCR beta chain stems from a study of vaccination effects on CD4 cells after COVID-19. Some clones are missing from TCRdb's copy, which holds only in-frame ones; the method was immunoSEQ multiplex PCR. The sample has roughly 41,000 clones, about three fifths seen once. Findings and caveats of the study: In the study, convalescent patients were few, and early post-infection timepoints were absent. Long after vaccination, the clones induced by infection and by vaccine shrank markedly in size.

As to this clone: Antigen specificity is unknown.

J was trimmed by 4 bases and V by 0 bases; bases with no gene match: 6. Germline CDR1 SGHNT, CDR2 YYREEE (reference sequence). This CDR3 is built from 15 residues. The ViraFEST assay expanded antigen-specific CD4+ T cells with viral peptide pools before sequencing. It was after approximately 11 days of culture that CD4+ T cells were isolated. Vaccine recipients had no previous SARS-CoV-2 infection; their nucleocapsid antibodies were negative. After about 2 million PBMC were placed in each well, they were cultured with around 10 IU/ml IL-2 and about 10 ug/ml peptides. The authors replaced half the medium with IL-2 medium on days 3 and 7.

The rearrangement uses TRBV5-4 and TRBJ2-7; 8 nucleotides align to TRBD2. The sequence was collected from a human donor who received a COVID-19 vaccine. The starting material was CD4+ T cells from PBMCs cultured with HCoV-OC43 spike peptides, obtained before COVID-19 vaccination. Stated subset: HCoV-OC43 spike overlapping peptide pool stimulation. In nucleotides, the CDR3 is TGTGCCAGCAGCTTGGGAGCGGGAGCTCCTTACGAGCAGTACTTC. Residues: CASSLGAGAPYEQYF.